These T cell receptor beta chains were read from a single sample in a study of post-analysis software for immune sequencing data. TCRdb analysed the PCR reads with MiXCR anew, one entry per CDR3 protein. Among about 210,000 distinct CDR3 sequences listed, 25% to 35% were seen once. The sequenced material came from blood. These receptors all come from a girl aged 2-17 years with multiple sclerosis. The CDR3 runs from the conserved cysteine through the conserved F or W. The D gene is left open where the match is weak. The size entry is marked missing in some rows and otherwise reads once, few, many or a size class.

J: TRBJ2-3; D: .; size: .; V: TRBV20-1; DNA: TGCGGCGAAAGACCAGCCGGCACAGATACGCAGTATTTT; CDR3: CGERPAGTDTQYF
J: TRBJ2-5; D: TRBD1; size: .; V: TRBV7-2; DNA: TGTGCCAGCAGGCCGAACCGGGACAGCCAACAAGAGACCCAGTACTTC; CDR3: CASRPNRDSQQETQYF
J: TRBJ2-7; D: .; size: many; V: TRBV28; DNA: TGTGCCAGCAGTTTATTCGATGGGGACGAGCAGTACTTC; CDR3: CASSLFDGDEQYF
J: TRBJ2-7; D: .; size: few; V: TRBV6-5; DNA: TGTGCCAGCAGTCACTCTTCCCTGCGGCCCTACGAGCAGTACTTC; CDR3: CASSHSSLRPYEQYF
J: TRBJ2-7; D: .; size: .; V: TRBV28; DNA: TGTGCCAGCAGTTTGGGGATTTCATACTCCTACGAGCAGTACTTC; CDR3: CASSLGISYSYEQYF
J: TRBJ2-1; D: TRBD2; size: many; V: TRBV5-1; DNA: TGCGCCAGCAGCTTGGAAGCGGGACGGTACAATGAGCAGTTCTTC; CDR3: CASSLEAGRYNEQFF
J: TRBJ2-1; D: .; size: .; V: TRBV2; DNA: TGTGCCGGCAGTGGAATTACTGACCGCTCCTACAATGAGCAGTTCTTC; CDR3: CAGSGITDRSYNEQFF
J: TRBJ2-7; D: TRBD2; size: many; V: TRBV3-1; DNA: TGTGCCAGCAGCCCGGGACTAGCGGACTACGAGCAGTACTTC; CDR3: CASSPGLADYEQYF
J: TRBJ1-1; D: .; size: .; V: TRBV29-1; DNA: TGCAGCGTAGGACAGTTGAACACTGAAGCTTTCTTT; CDR3: CSVGQLNTEAFF
J: TRBJ2-3; D: .; size: few; V: TRBV5-1; DNA: TGCGCCAGCAGCTTGGGACTAGTGATGCCTAGCACAGATACGCAGTATTTT; CDR3: CASSLGLVMPSTDTQYF
J: TRBJ2-1; D: .; size: many; V: TRBV7-7; DNA: TGTGCTAGCAGTCCATATGGGGGGGCCTTGAATGAGCAGTTCTTC; CDR3: CASSPYGGALNEQFF
J: TRBJ1-1; D: TRBD1; size: .; V: TRBV2; DNA: TGTGCCAGCAGTACAGGGGCGAACGCTGAAGCTTTCTTT; CDR3: CASSTGANAEAFF
J: TRBJ2-2; D: TRBD1; size: few; V: TRBV5-1; DNA: TGCGCCAGCAGCCAGACAGGGGCCGGGGTCGGGGAGCTGTTTTTT; CDR3: CASSQTGAGVGELFF
J: TRBJ1-1; D: .; size: .; V: TRBV4-1; DNA: TGCGCCAGCAGCCACCTTAACATGAACACTGAAGCTTTCTTT; CDR3: CASSHLNMNTEAFF